Below, 32 T cell receptor beta chains from the same sample are listed, as sequenced in a study of blood T cell repertoires in COVID-19. Some clones are missing from TCRdb's copy, which holds only in-frame ones; the method was immunoSEQ multiplex PCR. Counted here are about 320,000 clones, around 90% occurring once; the ten biggest clones make up just under 9%. What was sequenced was PBMCs or T cells enriched from blood (not recorded which). These receptors were collected from a woman younger than 30 who had recovered from COVID-19.

The CDR3 bases are TGTGCCAGCAGCACGAGACTAGCGGGAGGATACAATGAGCAGTTCTTC. Its protein product is CASSTRLAGGYNEQFF. This rearrangement joins TRBV5-5 to TRBJ2-1; 13 positions agree with TRBD2. V was clipped by 4 bases and J by 4 bases; unmatched bases: 5. Germline lookup yields CDR1 SGHKS and CDR2 YYEKEE (reference sequence). There are 16 residues in the CDR3.

The CDR3 protein is CASSPVQIWNTEAFF. The CDR3 bases are TGTGCCAGCTCACCCGTCCAGATATGGAACACTGAAGCTTTCTTT. The rearrangement uses TRBV18 and TRBJ1-1, with D uncertain. V lost 3 bases and J 1 base, leaving 12 bases between the germline ends. Germline V gene sequence: CDR1 KGHSH, CDR2 LQKENI. This CDR3 contains 15 residues.

This clone occurred once. The genes are TRBV28 and TRBJ1-1; D remains unclear. The length of the CDR3 is 15 residues. CDR1 is MDHEN, CDR2 SYDVKM, per germline. Trimming took 0 bases from V and 1 from J, leaving 9 bases between them. CDR3 protein: CASSLWSPWNTEAFF. Written as DNA, the CDR3 is TGTGCCAGCAGTTTATGGTCCCCGTGGAACACTGAAGCTTTCTTT.

The chain links TRBV29-1 to TRBJ1-4, with 7 positions matching TRBD1. There are 12 residues in the CDR3. Trimming cost V 7 bases and J 6 bases; bases outside gene matches: 5. CDR1 and CDR2 from the germline V gene are SQVTM and ANQGSEA. The CDR3, as DNA: TGCAGCGGAAGACAGGGCGATGAAAAACTGTTTTTT. Translation gives CSGRQGDEKLFF.

V gene TRBV21-1 combines with J gene TRBJ2-4; the table's D gene call, TRBD2, was not cross checked with the DNA. TRBV21-1 is assigned pseudogene status. The CDR3 runs 19 residues. The CDR3 spells CASRDLKGSGCVSKNIQYF. Written as DNA, the CDR3 is TGTGCCAGCAGGGACCTCAAGGGGAGCGGGTGCGTTTCCAAAAACATTCAGTACTTC.

The J gene is TRBJ1-4, the V gene TRBV6-5; D is ambiguous. Trimming pared 1 base from V and 8 bases from J, leaving 14 bases between. Germline loops: CDR1 MNHEY, CDR2 SVGAGI. The CDR3 has 15 residues. The CDR3, as DNA: TGTGCCAGCAGTTACTATAGTCCAGGTCGGGAAAAACTGTTTTTT. Translating it yields CASSYYSPGREKLFF.

This chain joins TRBV5-1 and TRBJ1-2; 7 positions agree with TRBD1. J gave up 1 base and V 0 bases, and 3 bases lay outside the gene matches. Germline V gives CDR1 SGHRS, CDR2 YFSETQ. This CDR3 contains 15 residues. CDR3 sequence reads: CASSLDGQVNYGYTF. The DNA for the CDR3 is TGCGCCAGCAGCTTGGACGGACAGGTTAACTATGGCTACACCTTC. The variable domain in full, completed from reference TRBV5-1 and TRBJ1-2, reads KAGVTQTPRYLIKTRGQQVTLSCSPISGHRSVSWYQQTPGQGLQFLFEYFSETQRNKGNFPGRFSGRQFSNSRSEMNVSTLELGDSALYLCASSLDGQVNYGYTFGSGTRLTVV.

The chain joins TRBV11-3 to TRBJ2-1; perhaps TRBD2 as D (7 bases). Trimming shortened V by 5 bases and J by 5 bases, and 16 bases separated the two germline ends. Germline loops: CDR1 SGHNT, CDR2 YENEEA. This CDR3 is 15 amino acids long. The CDR3 bases are TGTGCCAGCAGCCCGGGCGGGGGCGCGGACAATGAGCAGTTCTTC. Translation gives CASSPGGGADNEQFF.

The V call is TRBV28, the J call TRBJ2-7, with TRBD1 matching over 7 bases. From germline, CDR1 is MDHEN and CDR2 SYDVKM. The V and J ends lost 10 bases and 2 bases, in that order; junction bases with no gene match: 8. The CDR3 covers 13 residues. The CDR3 DNA reads TGTGCCACAAGACAGGGCACGCCCTACGAGCAGTACTTC. It codes for CATRQGTPYEQYF.

This chain links TRBV6-6 with TRBJ2-7, with 12 nucleotides matching TRBD1. J was trimmed by 5 bases and V by 0 bases; bases with no gene match: 2. The CDR3 loop spans 15 amino acids. Per the germline V gene, CDR1 is MNHNY and CDR2 is SVGAGI (reference sequence). As DNA, the CDR3 is TGTGCCAGCAGTTACTCCGGGACAGGGGGCGACGAGCAGTACTTC. Amino acid sequence: CASSYSGTGGDEQYF.

V is TRBV28 and J is TRBJ2-4, with 9 bases aligning to TRBD2. CDR3 length: 15 residues. Germline CDR1 and CDR2: MDHEN and SYDVKM. V lost 4 bases and J lost 6; bases outside the gene matches: 7. The CDR3 nucleotides read TGTGCCAGCAGTTATAGCGGGAGCACGGGAAACATTCAGTACTTC. Amino acid sequence: CASSYSGSTGNIQYF.

This clone was observed many times. J is TRBJ2-4 and V is TRBV5-6, with TRBD1 identical over 7 bases. Losses at the gene ends were 4 bases for V and 8 bases for J; bases not matched to a gene: 6. Germline V gene lookup returns CDR1 SGHDT and CDR2 YYEEEE. The CDR3 has 13 residues. This CDR3 reads CASSQTGTDIQYF. The CDR3 DNA reads as TGTGCCAGCAGCCAGACAGGGACGGACATTCAGTACTTC.

The V gene is TRBV19, the J gene TRBJ2-1; no firm D call. The CDR3 has 13 residues. Germline lookup yields CDR1 LNHDA and CDR2 SQIVND (reference sequence). V shed 4 bases and J shed 5 bases, with 9 bases lying between them. CDR3 coding DNA: TGTGCCAGTAGTACGAGCGTAGACAATGAGCAGTTCTTC. Residues: CASSTSVDNEQFF.

The chain is built from TRBV10-1 and TRBJ1-2; the D is unclear. Germline CDR1 and CDR2: WNHNN and SYGVQD (reference sequence). This CDR3 is 16 amino acids long. Trimming took off 2 bases at V and 7 bases at J, with 20 bases between the two ends. CDR3 in DNA: TGCGCCAGCAGTGAGGGTCCGGGAGGGATAAACGGTGGCTACACCTTC. Translation: CASSEGPGGINGGYTF.

V and J are TRBV2 and TRBJ1-2, with 8 nucleotides matching TRBD1. V trimming: 5 bases; J trimming: 0 bases; junction bases outside the gene matches: 11. CDR1 is SNHLY and CDR2 is FYNNEI in the germline V gene. This CDR3 spans 17 amino acids. This chain's CDR3 is CASSPTRTGIANYGYTF. In DNA, the CDR3 is TGTGCCAGCAGTCCTACTCGGACAGGGATAGCTAACTATGGCTACACCTTC.

The CDR3 nucleotides are TGCGCCAGCAGCGAAACGGGATACGAGCAGTACTTC. As protein: CASSETGYEQYF. The chain carries TRBV5-1 and TRBJ2-7; D may be TRBD2 (5 bases). The CDR3 loop spans 12 amino acids. The V end lost 4 bases, the J end lost 4 bases, and 9 bases lay between the germline ends. Germline CDR1 and CDR2: SGHRS and YFSETQ.

This clone was observed at least ten times. The chain couples TRBV9 to TRBJ1-2; 8 bases fit TRBD1. V gave up 3 bases and J gave up 5 bases; unmatched junction bases: 6. This CDR3 is built from 14 residues. The V gene's germline CDR1 is SGDLS and CDR2 YYNGEE. For the CDR3, the DNA is TGTGCCAGCAGCGCGACCAGGACAGGGTATGGCTACACCTTC. This gives the protein CASSATRTGYGYTF.

This clone was counted once. The chain is built from TRBV15 and TRBJ2-7; 8 positions agree with TRBD1. With 0 bases clipped from V and 12 bases from J, the junction kept 4 bases outside the gene matches. Germline values: CDR1 LNHNV, CDR2 YYDKDF (reference sequence). This CDR3 has 12 amino acids. The CDR3 region has the DNA TGTGCCACCAGCAGAGATCACAGGGGGACGTACTTC. Protein: CATSRDHRGTYF.

This chain joins TRBV7-8 and TRBJ2-1, with a tentative D call TRBD1 (6 bases). The CDR3 extends over 15 amino acids. V was shortened by 3 bases and J by 3 bases, with 12 bases between the two germline ends. Germline V gene lookup returns CDR1 SGHVS and CDR2 FQNEAQ. The CDR3 is CASSFPGQFYNEQFF. The CDR3 bases are TGTGCCAGCAGCTTCCCCGGACAGTTCTACAATGAGCAGTTCTTC. Looking up the rest from reference TRBV7-8 and TRBJ2-1 gives the full variable domain: GAGVSQSPRYKVAKRGQDVALRCDPISGHVSLFWYQQALGQGPEFLTYFQNEAQLDKSGLPSDRFFAERPEGSVSTLKIQRTQQEDSAVYLCASSFPGQFYNEQFFGPGTRLTVL.

This chain connects TRBV7-8 to TRBJ2-7, with TRBD2 matching 9 bases. Losses at the gene ends were 1 base for V and 9 bases for J; bases not matched to a gene: 10. Germline CDR1 SGHVS, CDR2 FQNEAQ. The CDR3 contains 15 residues. CDR3: CASSLVSAGGPWQYF. The CDR3 nucleotides read TGTGCCAGCAGCTTAGTATCCGCGGGAGGGCCTTGGCAGTACTTC.

This chain links TRBV12-2 with TRBJ1-1; TRBD1 is the table's D call, not checked against the DNA. TRBV12-2 is described as a pseudogene. The length of the CDR3 is 15 residues. This CDR3 reads CASRLPGQTGYEAFF. The CDR3 bases are TGTGCAAGTCGCTTACCGGGACAGACGGGATATGAAGCTTTCTTT.

The rearrangement uses TRBV19 and TRBJ2-7, with 7 bases aligning to TRBD1. V lost 5 bases and J lost 3; bases outside the gene matches: 10. CDR3 length: 15 amino acids. The germline V gene encodes CDR1 LNHDA and CDR2 SQIVND (reference sequence). The CDR3 loop reads CASSPRRTGDYEQYF. In DNA form, the CDR3 reads TGTGCCAGTAGTCCCCGCCGGACAGGTGACTACGAGCAGTACTTC.

This rearrangement joins TRBV7-2 to TRBJ1-4, with 8 bases lining up with TRBD1. CDR3 length equals 15 residues. Germline lookup yields CDR1 SGHTA and CDR2 FQGNSA. J gave up 7 bases and V 1 base, and 5 bases lay outside the gene matches. The CDR3: CASSLGAGGGEKLFF. The CDR3 DNA reads TGTGCCAGCAGCTTAGGGGCAGGGGGCGGTGAAAAACTGTTTTTT.

V usage is TRBV9 and J usage is TRBJ1-2, with D maybe TRBD1 (5 bases). CDR1 and CDR2 (germline): SGDLS, YYNGEE. V lost 3 bases and J lost 2, with 11 bases in between. This CDR3 is 14 amino acids long. CDR3 coding DNA: TGTGCCAGCAGCGAGAGCAGACAGAACTATGGCTACACCTTC. Amino acids: CASSESRQNYGYTF.

V and J are TRBV27 and TRBJ2-7; TRBD1 matches 12 bases. The V and J ends lost 2 bases and 5 bases, in that order; junction bases with no gene match: 4. The CDR3 runs to 15 residues. CDR1 is MNHEY and CDR2 is SMNVEV in the germline V gene (reference sequence). In nucleotides, the CDR3 is TGTGCCAGCAGTTTACTTGGGACAGGGGGCCACGAGCAGTACTTC. This sequence encodes CASSLLGTGGHEQYF.

The chain uses TRBV28 and TRBJ1-5; TRBD1 is a possible D gene (6 bases). Looked up from germline, CDR1 is MDHEN and CDR2 is SYDVKM. V was pared by 5 bases and J by 0 bases, with 17 bases between. This CDR3 has 17 amino acids. CDR3 bases: TGTGCCAGCAGTCCACTCCGGACAGTTTATAGCAATCAGCCCCAGCATTTT. It is translated as CASSPLRTVYSNQPQHF. Drawing the rest from reference TRBV28 and TRBJ1-5, the complete variable domain is DVKVTQSSRYLVKRTGEKVFLECVQDMDHENMFWYRQDPGLGLRLIYFSYDVKMKEKGDIPEGYSVSREKKERFSLILESASTNQTSMYLCASSPLRTVYSNQPQHFGDGTRLSIL.

The chain employs TRBV24-1 and TRBJ1-1, with no clear D. The CDR3 loop spans 13 amino acids. The V end lost 10 bases, the J end lost 0 bases, and 11 bases lay between the germline ends. Germline lookup yields CDR1 KGHDR and CDR2 SFDVKD. CDR3 in DNA: TGTGCCACGAGAGGACTGTTGAACACTGAAGCTTTCTTT. Its protein is CATRGLLNTEAFF.

A single count supports this clone. The chain employs TRBV20-1 and TRBJ2-4, with D possibly matching TRBD1 (5 bases). Trimming stripped 7 bases from V and 13 bases from J, with 14 bases between. This CDR3 has 10 residues. Germline V CDR1 and CDR2: DFQATT, SNEGSKA (reference sequence). Written as DNA, the CDR3 is TGCAGTGTCGGACAACAGGCCCAGTACTTC. Translated: CSVGQQAQYF.

This rearrangement joins TRBV20-1 to TRBJ1-2, with a tentative D call TRBD1 (5 bases). The CDR3 has 12 amino acids. Germline-derived CDR1 and CDR2 are DFQATT and SNEGSKA (reference sequence). The germline V and J ends were trimmed by 3 bases and 7 bases, with 12 bases remaining between them. CDR3 in DNA: TGCAGTGCTAGTAGATTGACAGTTGGCTACACCTTC. This translates into CSASRLTVGYTF.

V usage is TRBV7-9 and J usage is TRBJ1-5; D remains ambiguous. The CDR3 covers 12 residues. Per germline, CDR1 SEHNR and CDR2 FQNEAQ (reference sequence). Trimming shortened V by 1 base and J by 8 bases, and 6 bases separated the two germline ends. DNA of the CDR3: TGTGCCAGCAGCTTAGAGAGAAAGCCCCAGCATTTT. Amino acids: CASSLERKPQHF.

The chain uses TRBV7-6 and TRBJ1-3; 8 bases fit TRBD1. This CDR3 has 17 amino acids. The V gene's germline CDR1 is SGHVS and CDR2 FNYEAQ. V was clipped by 3 bases and J by 0 bases; unmatched bases: 7. The CDR3, as DNA: TGTGCCAGCAGCTTCTCGGCAGGGGGCCCCTCTGGAAACACCATATATTTT. Protein sequence: CASSFSAGGPSGNTIYF.

The CDR3 DNA reads TGTGCCAGCAGTGTTGGTGCTAGCGGGCAAGAGACCCAGTACTTC. Translated, it gives CASSVGASGQETQYF. This rearrangement joins TRBV2 to TRBJ2-5; 8 bases are shared with TRBD2. The V gene's germline CDR1 is SNHLY and CDR2 FYNNEI. The CDR3 runs to 15 residues. V lost 4 bases to trimming and J lost 2 bases; unmatched junction nucleotides: 6.